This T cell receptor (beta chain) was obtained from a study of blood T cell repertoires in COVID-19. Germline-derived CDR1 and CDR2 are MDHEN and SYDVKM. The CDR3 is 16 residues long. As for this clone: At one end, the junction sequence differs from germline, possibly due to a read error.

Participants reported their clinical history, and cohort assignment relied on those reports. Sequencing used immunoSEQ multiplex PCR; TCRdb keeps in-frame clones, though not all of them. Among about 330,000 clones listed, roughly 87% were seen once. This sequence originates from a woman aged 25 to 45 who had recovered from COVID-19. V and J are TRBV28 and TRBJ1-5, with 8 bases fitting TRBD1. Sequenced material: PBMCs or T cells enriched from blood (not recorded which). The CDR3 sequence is CASRDRARGGNRPQHF. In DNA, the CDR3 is TGTGCCAGCAGGGACAGGGCTCGAGGGGGGAATCGGCCCCAGCATTTT.